This is a list of T cell receptor beta chains from one sample in a study of blood T cell repertoires in COVID-19. Generated by immunoSEQ multiplex PCR, the TCRdb table keeps only in-frame clones and is missing some. The sample has around 48,000 clones, around 86% seen once; the top ten hold about 17%. The sample consisted of peripheral blood. These TCRs come from a man aged 60-69 years with active or convalescent COVID-19. Both conserved end residues are part of each CDR3. D genes are given only for firm matches. Size is stated for part of the rows, as once, few or many counts, or as a class when the clone is expanded.

TRBJ2-1	.	TRBV21-1	.	TGTGCCAGCAGCAAAGGCCCACTAGCGTACTCCTACAATGAGCAGTTCTTC	CASSKGPLAYSYNEQFF
TRBJ2-3	.	TRBV7-4	.	TGTGCCAGCAGCGAAGTGGACAGAAAGCCTAGCACAGATACGCAGTATTTT	CASSEVDRKPSTDTQYF
TRBJ2-7	.	TRBV11-1	.	TGTGCCAGCAGCTTAGAAGAATTGAGCCACGAGCAGTACTTC	CASSLEELSHEQYF
TRBJ2-5	.	TRBV28	.	TGTGCCAGCAGTGCGGGACAAGAGACCCAGTACTTC	CASSAGQETQYF
TRBJ1-2	TRBD1	TRBV2	.	TGTGCCAGCAGTGAATACAGGGGGAATGGCTACACCTTC	CASSEYRGNGYTF
TRBJ2-7	.	TRBV18	.	TGTGCCAGCTCAGAGGGTACGGCGAACGGGCAGTACTTC	CASSEGTANGQYF
TRBJ1-1	.	TRBV28	.	TGTGCCAGCAGTTTGGTCCGGGACACTGAAGCTTTCTTT	CASSLVRDTEAFF
TRBJ2-5	.	TRBV25-1	.	TGTGCCAGCAGTAGATGGACAGGAGGGCAAGAGACCCAGTACTTC	CASSRWTGGQETQYF
TRBJ1-2	TRBD1	TRBV5-6	.	TGTGCCAGCAGCTTGGCCCAAGGACAGGACTATGGCTACACCTTC	CASSLAQGQDYGYTF
TRBJ2-1	TRBD2	TRBV2	.	TGTGCCAGCAGTGAACAGGTAGCGGGGGGCACGTACAATGAGCAGTTCTTC	CASSEQVAGGTYNEQFF
TRBJ1-2	TRBD1	TRBV11-2	.	TGTGCCAGCAGCCCATGGACAGGACAAGCTAACTATGGCTACACCTTC	CASSPWTGQANYGYTF
TRBJ2-5	.	TRBV28	.	TGTGCCAGCACTCCGGCCCTCCCCCGGGCCCAGTACTTC	CASTPALPRAQYF
TRBJ2-2	TRBD2	TRBV5-4	few	TGTGCCAGCAGGTCCACGCCGCGCAGCAGCGGGGGCCGGGAGCTGTTTTTT	CASRSTPRSSGGRELFF
TRBJ2-1	.	TRBV3-1/TRBV3-2	.	TGTGCCAGCAGCCAGGGAATCCAGGGGTTCCACAATGAGCAGTTCTTC	CASSQGIQGFHNEQFF